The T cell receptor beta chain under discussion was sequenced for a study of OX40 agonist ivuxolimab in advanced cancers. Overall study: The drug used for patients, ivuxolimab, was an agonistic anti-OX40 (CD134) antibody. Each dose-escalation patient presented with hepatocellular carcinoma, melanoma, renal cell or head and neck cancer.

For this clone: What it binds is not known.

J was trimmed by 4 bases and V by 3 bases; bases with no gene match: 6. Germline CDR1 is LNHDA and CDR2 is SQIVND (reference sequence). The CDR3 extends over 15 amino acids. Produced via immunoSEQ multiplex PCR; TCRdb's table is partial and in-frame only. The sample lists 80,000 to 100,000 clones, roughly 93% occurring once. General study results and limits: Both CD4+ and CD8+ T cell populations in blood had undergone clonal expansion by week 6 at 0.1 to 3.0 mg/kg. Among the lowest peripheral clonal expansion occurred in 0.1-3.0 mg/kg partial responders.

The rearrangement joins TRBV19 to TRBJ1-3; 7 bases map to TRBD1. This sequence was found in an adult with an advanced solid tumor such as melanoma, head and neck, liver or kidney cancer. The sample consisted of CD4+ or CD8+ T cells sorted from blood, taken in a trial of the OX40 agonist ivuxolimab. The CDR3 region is CASSIPRGDGNTIYF. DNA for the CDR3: TGTGCCAGTAGTATCCCCAGGGGGGACGGAAACACCATATATTTT.